The source of this TCR beta chain is a study of vaccination and CD4 T cells after COVID-19 (dated by TCRdb to the early 2020s). Study-wide context: Convalescent patients had a positive SARS-CoV-2 result on nasal swab PCR, and of these patients, several had mild disease and one had severe disease. In the convalescent cohort there were six males and four females, among whom were two Hispanic individuals, seven Caucasians, two Asians and one multiracial person. Participants got two doses of the Pfizer-BioNTech BNT162b2 vaccine (n=8) or two doses of the Moderna mRNA-1273 vaccine (n=2). Post-COVID blood samples were collected from convalescent patients a median of around 100 days after diagnosis, with a range of roughly 30 to 161 days. Post-vaccine blood samples were collected a median of around 10 weeks after the second vaccine dose, ranging from about 13 to 250 days. A few convalescent patients gave samples both early after vaccination (day 14) and late after vaccination (days 161 to 241). The cultures were stimulated with overlapping spike peptide pools from SARS-CoV-2 and from the common cold coronaviruses HCoV-NL63, HCoV-OC43 and HCoV-229E. Control cultures used a CEFX viral epitope pool as positive control, an HIV-1 Nef peptide pool as negative control, or no peptide. In about 11 COVID-19 convalescent patients and a handful of infection-naive healthy vaccine recipients, the spike-specific CD4+ TCR repertoire before mRNA vaccination was compared with the repertoire after mRNA vaccination. Beyond this particular receptor, the publication reports: The number of convalescent patients in the study was relatively small, and the study did not examine early timepoints following natural infection. Of the vaccine-specific clones found in convalescent patients, nearly all (304 of 307) were mono-reactive for SARS-CoV-2 spike instead of being cross-reactive with common cold coronaviruses. Among convalescent patients, a median around 86% of the SARS-CoV-2-reactive clones seen after vaccination appeared only after vaccination, which suggests priming specific to the vaccine. Although the median number of SARS-CoV-2-reactive clonotypes went up from around 20 after infection to some 40 after vaccination, the increase was not significant.

The library was built by means of PCR. DNA from cultured CD4+ T cells was subjected to TCR sequencing with the Oncomine TCR Beta short-read assay at the Johns Hopkins FTIC core. The QIAamp micro DNA kit was used to extract genomic DNA from the cultured CD4+ T cells. Oncomine TCR Beta libraries from cultured CD4+ T cells were pooled with unique dual indexes and sequenced on an Illumina iSeq 100. The study's own analysis went as follows. Non-productive sequences were removed, and CDR3s that did not start with C, did not end with F or W, or were shorter than 7 amino acids were discarded. Antigen-specific clonotypes were identified using the MANAFEST web application through comparison of peptide-stimulated wells with reference and other culture wells. An FDR below 0.05, an odds ratio above 5, and a productive frequency above 0.1% in at least two of three replicate wells were required for clones to be considered positive. Clonotypes that were significantly expanded in both SARS-CoV-2 spike wells and at least one common cold coronavirus spike condition were defined as cross-reactive. CDR3 homology was assessed with Levenshtein distances (stringdist) and unrooted phylogenetic trees (ape) in R version 3.6.1. The public reads were reanalyzed by TCRdb: fastp trimming at Q25, MiXCR alignment, in-frame beta chains only. For every CDR3 protein sequence, its rows merge into one entry that carries the most common genes and DNA. TCRdb's processing, not the authors', yielded these V and J calls. A total of 20,000 to 25,000 distinct CDR3 sequences appear in this sample, around 30% of them only once. 8.6% of the sample is taken by the ten largest.

CDR1 and CDR2, per the germline V gene, are MDHEN and SYDVKM. V gives up 2 bases and J gives up 3 bases, and the segment between their germline ends measures 8 bases. Including cysteine and phenylalanine, the CDR3 has 14 amino acids. Left in the record is the CDR3 DNA by itself, 42 bases read in frame from the first base. A few counts support this clonotype. What antigen it recognizes has not been identified. No base qualities exist here, and no much larger clone lies one base off it. The label giving this sample's time point can be read as: late sampling 161 to 241 days after vaccination in a few convalescent patients. Explained via the paper, the treatment or condition label denotes: 10-day PBMC culture with coronavirus spike peptide pools or control peptides (ViraFEST assay). The ViraFEST assay was used in the study, in which antigen-specific T cells were expanded with peptide pools and expanded clonotypes were subsequently identified by TCR sequencing. Positive SARS-CoV-2 PCR tests in the convalescent patients dated from March to December 2020, before Alpha, Beta and Delta variants emerged in the United States. Each well held approximately 2 million PBMCs cultured in IMDM containing around 5.1% human AB serum and approximately 9.8 IU/ml IL-2, with approximately 9.2 ug/ml peptide pools added. Half of the culture medium was replaced with fresh IL-2-containing medium on days 3 and 7. CD4+ T cells were isolated after 10 days of culture through negative selection using the EasySep CD4+ T cell isolation kit. Ficoll-Paque Plus gradient centrifugation was used to isolate PBMCs from whole blood, and the isolated PBMCs were then either used fresh or cryopreserved at -140C. Triplicate wells were generally used for each culture condition.

This sequence originates from a human donor who had recovered from COVID-19. This receptor chain uses TRBV28 and TRBJ1-5, with the D gene not confidently named. The sequencing here drew on CD4+ T cells from blood, cultured in vitro, taken about 7 months after SARS-CoV-2 vaccination. The CDR3 reads CASSLQVVNQPQHF. The DNA sequence is TGTGCCAGCAGTTTACAGGTAGTCAATCAGCCCCAGCATTTT.